The present TCR beta chain was sequenced within a study of blood T cell repertoires in COVID-19. Only in-frame clones appear in the TCRdb table, and some are missing; sequencing was by immunoSEQ multiplex PCR. The table has roughly 150,000 clones, over 80% seen once. This TCR derives from a woman older than 75 with COVID-19, enrolled during active disease. Sequencing was done on a sample of peripheral blood.

CDR3 in amino acids: CASSQDLVNEKLFF. In DNA form, the CDR3 reads TGTGCCAGCAGCCAAGATCTCGTTAATGAAAAACTGTTTTTT. The chain carries TRBV3-1 (or the pseudogene TRBV3-2) and TRBJ1-4, with no clear D. The germline V gene encodes CDR1 LGHDT and CDR2 YNNKEL (reference sequence). There are 14 residues in the CDR3. The V end lost 0 bases, the J end lost 4 bases, and 6 bases lay between the germline ends.